This is a list of T cell receptor beta chains from one sample in a study of shared clonotypes between healthy human individuals. Clones were read by immunoSEQ multiplex PCR, and TCRdb kept only the in-frame ones, dropping some. This sample has around 990,000 clones; about 80% occur once, and the top ten carry almost 0.9%. Sequencing was done on a sample of memory CD4+ T cells from PBMCs. The receptors derive from a man aged 18 to 29 in good health. Some clones in this sample may be carry-over from other donors' samples. CDR3s leave out the opening cysteine and the closing phenylalanine or tryptophan. Fields, in order: J gene, V gene, CDR3 protein.

J: TRBJ2-3; V: TRBV7-2; CDR3: ASSPGRDTQY
J: TRBJ2-3; V: TRBV10-3; CDR3: AIKTSGSADTQY
J: TRBJ1-5; V: TRBV19; CDR3: ASSRGQGEGQPQH
J: TRBJ2-7; V: TRBV7-2; CDR3: ASSLGQGFYEQY
J: TRBJ1-2; V: TRBV5-6; CDR3: ASSNRGGYT
J: TRBJ1-5; V: TRBV28; CDR3: ASTYGGQTNQPQH
J: TRBJ1-2; V: TRBV6-5; CDR3: ASRAGARGYGYT
J: TRBJ1-1; V: TRBV6-1; CDR3: ASSEGVFDTEAF
J: TRBJ2-1; V: TRBV4-2; CDR3: ASTSGVGDTSSYNEQF
J: TRBJ2-7; V: TRBV2; CDR3: ASSDVEQGGYEQY
J: TRBJ2-3; V: TRBV18; CDR3: ASSPGLGAADTQY
J: TRBJ2-7; V: TRBV6-5; CDR3: ASSPLEPRGEQY
J: TRBJ2-7; V: TRBV21-1; CDR3: ASSNNYEQY
J: TRBJ1-4; V: TRBV5-6; CDR3: ASSPGTGGAGEKLF
J: TRBJ1-2; V: TRBV18; CDR3: ASSSGTGSNYGYT